Listed here are 32 T cell receptor beta chains from one sample, sequenced in a study of T cells in Graves' hyperthyroidism and ophthalmopathy. What was amplified from RNA transcripts were TCR beta CDR3 regions. The primer set for the first-round RT-PCR of the TCR CDR3 was HTBI. MiXCR was run by TCRdb on the multiplex PCR reads, yielding one entry per CDR3 protein. The sample lists almost 600,000 distinct CDR3 sequences, about 14% occurring once. The sequencing sample was made of blood. The receptors originated from a woman in her thirties with Graves' hyperthyroidism that later progressed to Graves' ophthalmopathy.

This clonotype came up many times. The rearrangement uses TRBV28 and TRBJ1-5; 7 nucleotides align to TRBD1. The germline V gene has CDR1 MDHEN and CDR2 SYDVKM. This CDR3 contains 17 residues. J was trimmed by 0 bases and V by 5 bases; bases with no gene match: 10. This chain's CDR3 is CASSIPGTAYSNQPQHF. The CDR3, as DNA: TGTGCCAGCAGTATCCCCGGGACAGCTTATAGCAATCAGCCCCAGCATTTT.

This clonotype has a handful of counts. The V and J genes are TRBV7-3 and TRBJ2-3; D is ambiguous. This CDR3 contains 15 residues. From germline, CDR1 is SGHTA and CDR2 FQGTGA. Deletions cut 0 bases from V and 2 bases from J, with 9 bases between. The DNA of the CDR3 is TGTGCCAGCAGCTTAACGGCCACCAACACAGATACGCAGTATTTT. Translated, it gives CASSLTATNTDTQYF.

This clonotype was picked up many times. This chain joins TRBV2 and TRBJ2-1; D unresolved. The germline CDR1 and CDR2 sequences are SNHLY and FYNNEI. The V end lost 3 bases, the J end lost 0 bases, and 9 bases lay between the germline ends. This CDR3 comprises 15 residues. CDR3 protein: CASSDYTSSYNEQFF. CDR3 sequence (DNA): TGTGCCAGCAGTGACTACACGAGCTCCTACAATGAGCAGTTCTTC.

This clonotype was seen many times. This chain connects TRBV6-2 or TRBV6-3 to TRBJ2-2, with D possibly TRBD1 on 6 matching bases. The CDR3 is 14 residues long. In germline, CDR1 is MNHEY, CDR2 SVGEGT. Trimming left V 6 bases short and J 4 bases short, with 12 bases between. This CDR3 is CASRPTGSTGELFF. As DNA, the CDR3 is TGTGCCAGCAGACCTACAGGGTCCACCGGGGAGCTGTTTTTT.

This clonotype was observed at least ten times. Written as DNA, the CDR3 is TGTGCCTGGAGTGCTCCCCGGAATGAGCAGTTCTTC. Protein: CAWSAPRNEQFF. The J gene is TRBJ2-1, the V gene TRBV30; D remains unclear. The CDR3 covers 12 residues. Trimming shortened V by 1 base and J by 7 bases, and 8 bases separated the two germline ends. Germline V gene lookup returns CDR1 GTSNPN and CDR2 SVGIG (reference sequence).

The table lists this clonotype with many counts. The chain employs TRBV30 and TRBJ2-1; D is perhaps TRBD2 (5 bases). CDR3 length equals 12 residues. Germline-derived CDR1 and CDR2 are GTSNPN and SVGIG (reference sequence). V was shortened by 3 bases and J by 4 bases, with 7 bases between the two germline ends. The CDR3 loop is CAWRREYNEQFF. The CDR3 DNA sequence: TGTGCCTGGAGACGGGAATACAATGAGCAGTTCTTC.

The rearrangement joins TRBV19 to TRBJ2-4; 8 bases align to TRBD2. J was trimmed by 8 bases and V by 4 bases; bases with no gene match: 7. The germline V gene encodes CDR1 LNHDA and CDR2 SQIVND (reference sequence). The CDR3 contains 14 residues. The CDR3 spells CASSRGLGLDIQYF. CDR3 nucleotide sequence: TGTGCCAGTAGTAGGGGACTGGGACTAGACATTCAGTACTTC.

This chain uses TRBV10-3 with TRBJ2-7, with D uncertain. The length of the CDR3 is 12 residues. V was clipped by 2 bases and J by 6 bases, with 8 bases between them. Germline-derived CDR1 and CDR2 are ENHRY and SYGVKD. The CDR3: CAISERVSEQYF. CDR3 sequence (DNA): TGTGCCATCAGTGAGAGAGTATCCGAGCAGTACTTC.

Only a few counts were recorded for this clonotype. The CDR3 DNA is TGTGCCAGTAGTGAAGGGAGCGGCGGCGGCTCCTACGAGCAGTACTTC. Protein sequence: CASSEGSGGGSYEQYF. The V gene is TRBV19, the J gene TRBJ2-7; possibly TRBD2 for D (5 bases). The V gene's germline CDR1 is LNHDA and CDR2 SQIVND (reference sequence). This CDR3 spans 16 amino acids. Trimming took off 5 bases at V and 0 bases at J, with 17 bases between the two ends.

J is TRBJ2-7 and V is TRBV12-3 or TRBV12-4, with 11 bases lining up with TRBD2. The ends lost 2 bases at V and 6 bases at J; junction bases unmatched: 9. The CDR3 runs to 16 residues. The CDR3 coding sequence is TGTGCCAGCAGTTTATCCTTACTAGCGGGAGACTCCGAGCAGTACTTC. Translation: CASSLSLLAGDSEQYF.

This clonotype was seen at least ten times. V usage is TRBV30 and J usage is TRBJ2-3, with TRBD2 identical over 10 bases. Germline CDR1 GTSNPN, CDR2 SVGIG (reference sequence). CDR3 length: 14 residues. V lost 7 bases and J lost 4; bases outside the gene matches: 8. CDR3 bases: TGTGCCTTTAATAGCGGGAGGTCCCCAGATACGCAGTATTTT. Amino acids: CAFNSGRSPDTQYF.

Many counts were recorded for this clonotype. The rearrangement links TRBV9 to TRBJ1-1, with D hard to call. Trimming took off 0 bases at V and 0 bases at J, with 9 bases between the two ends. Germline assignment: CDR1 SGDLS and CDR2 YYNGEE. This CDR3 is 15 amino acids long. For the CDR3, the DNA is TGTGCCAGCAGCGTAGTAGGCAGTCTGAACACTGAAGCTTTCTTT. It is translated as CASSVVGSLNTEAFF.

In its sample, this clonotype was seen many times. The J gene is TRBJ1-2, the V gene TRBV6-1; D uncertain. V was cut by 7 bases and J by 6 bases, with 12 bases left in between. From germline, CDR1 is MNHNS and CDR2 SASEGT. This CDR3 contains 12 residues. CDR3 bases: TGTGCCAGCACCCTCGAGGTAAATGGCTACACCTTC. It is translated as CASTLEVNGYTF.

This clonotype was recorded a few times. The chain links TRBV11-3 to TRBJ2-2; TRBD2 aligns across 8 bases. The CDR3 runs 17 residues. J gave up 2 bases and V 5 bases, and 10 bases lay outside the gene matches. Germline CDR1 is SGHNT and CDR2 is YENEEA. This CDR3 is CASSPPRTSLNTGELFF. CDR3 bases: TGTGCCAGCAGCCCTCCCCGGACTAGCCTTAACACCGGGGAGCTGTTTTTT.

This clonotype was seen repeatedly, ten times or more. This chain uses TRBV2 with TRBJ1-4, with TRBD1 matching over 7 bases. The germline V gene encodes CDR1 SNHLY and CDR2 FYNNEI. V trimming: 5 bases; J trimming: 8 bases; junction bases outside the gene matches: 8. This CDR3 is 14 amino acids long. CDR3: CASSRGTDGEKLFF. The DNA of the CDR3 is TGTGCCAGCAGTCGCGGGACAGACGGAGAAAAACTGTTTTTT. The whole variable domain, remainder taken from reference TRBV2 and TRBJ1-4, is EPEVTQTPSHQVTQMGQEVILRCVPISNHLYFYWYRQILGQKVEFLVSFYNNEISEKSEIFDDQFSVERPDGSNFTLKIRSTKLEDSAMYFCASSRGTDGEKLFFGSGTQLSVL.

This clonotype was found many times. J is TRBJ2-1 and V is TRBV30, with D perhaps matching TRBD1 or TRBD2 (5 bases each). The germline V and J ends were trimmed by 4 bases and 10 bases, with 20 bases remaining between them. Germline V gene sequence: CDR1 GTSNPN, CDR2 SVGIG (reference sequence). CDR3 size: 14 residues. The CDR3 nucleotides read TGTGCCTGGACTCGCAACCAGGGACGTGCGGAGCAGTTCTTC. Translation gives CAWTRNQGRAEQFF.

This clonotype was detected ten times or more. The genes are TRBV20-1 and TRBJ2-1; the match to TRBD2 covers 8 bases. The J segment lost 8 bases and the V segment lost 4 bases, leaving 13 bases of the junction unmatched. The CDR3 totals 15 residues. CDR1 and CDR2 (germline): DFQATT, SNEGSKA (reference sequence). CDR3 DNA: TGCAGTGCTAACCAAGCGGGAGACTTGTTCCATGAGCAGTTCTTC. This codes for CSANQAGDLFHEQFF.

This clonotype was counted a few times. The chain uses TRBV9 and TRBJ2-1; D unresolved. Trimming cost V 0 bases and J 9 bases, with 13 bases left between them. CDR1 is SGDLS and CDR2 is YYNGEE in the germline V gene. This CDR3 contains 14 residues. The CDR3 region has the DNA TGTGCCAGCAGCGTAGAGGGTCCTAGGATTGAGCAGTTCTTC. Translation gives CASSVEGPRIEQFF.

This clonotype was detected ten times or more. V is TRBV6-1 and J is TRBJ1-5; 11 positions agree with TRBD1. Germline values: CDR1 MNHNS, CDR2 SASEGT. V gave up 4 bases and J gave up 0 bases; unmatched junction bases: 5. The CDR3 spans 17 residues. CDR3 loop: CASSVIGTGGSNQPQHF. As DNA, the CDR3 is TGTGCCAGCAGTGTTATCGGGACAGGGGGTAGCAATCAGCCCCAGCATTTT.

This clonotype was observed many times. The chain uses TRBV28 and TRBJ2-3, with 7 bases identical to TRBD2. CDR3 length equals 15 residues. V lost 2 bases to trimming and J lost 5 bases; unmatched junction nucleotides: 7. Germline CDR1 reads MDHEN; CDR2 reads SYDVKM. CDR3 amino acids: CASSLGLVSEDTQYF. In nucleotides, the CDR3 is TGTGCCAGCAGTTTAGGACTAGTATCGGAAGATACGCAGTATTTT.

In its sample, this clonotype was seen many times. This chain uses TRBV30 with TRBJ2-1; no definite D call. Trimming left V 4 bases short and J 2 bases short, with 6 bases between. Per the germline V gene, CDR1 is GTSNPN and CDR2 is SVGIG (reference sequence). The CDR3 extends over 12 amino acids. DNA of the CDR3: TGTGCCTGGATCGCGGCCTACAATGAGCAGTTCTTC. Translating it yields CAWIAAYNEQFF.

This clonotype was detected only a few times. This sequence joins TRBV14 and TRBJ2-6, with D maybe TRBD2 (5 bases). Per the germline V gene, CDR1 is SGHDN and CDR2 is FVKESK. The CDR3 spans 17 residues. Between the trimmed V and J ends, which lost 4 bases and 0 bases, there was a span of 13 bases. CDR3 DNA: TGTGCCAGCAGCCTGAGGGTTTCCAACTCTGGGGCCAACGTCCTGACTTTC. This gives the protein CASSLRVSNSGANVLTF. The variable domain in full, with the rest retrieved from reference TRBV14 and TRBJ2-6, is EAGVTQFPSHSVIEKGQTVTLRCDPISGHDNLYWYRRVMGKEIKFLLHFVKESKQDESGMPNNRFLAERTGGTYSTLKVQPAELEDSGVYFCASSLRVSNSGANVLTFGAGSRLTVL.

This clonotype has a handful of counts. The chain employs TRBV20-1 and TRBJ2-2; 7 nucleotides align to TRBD2. Germline CDR1 reads DFQATT; CDR2 reads SNEGSKA (reference sequence). The CDR3 is 15 amino acids. Trimming took 1 base from V and 5 from J; bases not matched to a gene: 7. The CDR3 loop is CSARVGGLETGELFF. In nucleotides, the CDR3 is TGCAGTGCTAGAGTTGGAGGACTAGAAACCGGGGAGCTGTTTTTT.

Many counts were recorded for this clonotype. This chain connects TRBV12-3 or TRBV12-4 to TRBJ1-2; 9 nucleotides agree with TRBD1. The trim removed 6 bases at V and 6 bases at J, leaving 2 bases unmatched. This CDR3 is 12 amino acids long. CDR3 sequence: CASRTGGHGYTF. The CDR3 coding sequence is TGTGCCAGCAGGACAGGGGGGCATGGCTACACCTTC.

This clonotype was seen ten or more times. The V gene is TRBV3-1, the J gene TRBJ2-7; D may be TRBD1 or TRBD2 (5 bases each). CDR3 size: 11 residues. The germline gives CDR1 LGHDT, CDR2 YNNKEL (reference sequence). The V and J ends lost 8 bases and 6 bases respectively, with 11 bases between them. The CDR3 nucleotides read TGTGCCAGCGGGGGTATCCGCGAGCAGTACTTC. As protein: CASGGIREQYF.

This clonotype has a count of ten or more. The rearrangement uses TRBV11-2 and TRBJ2-5; 13 positions agree with TRBD2. Germline trimming cut 5 bases from V and 2 bases from J; bases unmatched to any gene: 5. The CDR3 sequence is 16 residues long. CDR1 and CDR2 from the germline V gene are SGHAT and FQNNGV. CDR3 DNA: TGTGCCAGCAGCAGAATGACTAGCGGGAGGCAAGAGACCCAGTACTTC. This codes for CASSRMTSGRQETQYF.

The V call is TRBV20-1, the J call TRBJ2-1, with 11 bases matching TRBD2. The V gene's germline CDR1 is DFQATT and CDR2 SNEGSKA (reference sequence). The length of the CDR3 is 16 residues. V shed 5 bases, J shed 5 bases, and the junction held 11 bases outside the gene matches. The CDR3 nucleotides read TGCAGTGCTGGAGGGACTAGCGGAATTCAACACAATGAGCAGTTCTTC. This gives the protein CSAGGTSGIQHNEQFF.

Many counts were recorded for this clonotype. DNA of the CDR3: TGTGCCAGCAGTGCGCGGACTAGCGGGCACTACAATGAGCAGTTCTTC. Its translation is CASSARTSGHYNEQFF. This chain connects TRBV2 to TRBJ2-1; 11 positions agree with TRBD2. Unmatched junction bases numbered 5, after V lost 4 bases and J lost 3 bases. The V gene's germline CDR1 is SNHLY and CDR2 FYNNEI. This CDR3 contains 16 residues.

This clonotype was counted only a few times. With a much larger clone just one base away, this may be a read error. V and J are TRBV11-3 and TRBJ2-1, with D perhaps matching TRBD2 (6 bases). This CDR3 has 12 amino acids. Germline V gene data show CDR1 as SGHNT and CDR2 as YENEEA. Trimming left V 8 bases short and J 6 bases short, with 11 bases between. The CDR3 sequence is CASGTTSNEQFF. CDR3 bases: TGTGCCAGCGGCACGACTAGCAATGAGCAGTTCTTC. Looking up the rest from reference TRBV11-3 and TRBJ2-1 gives the full variable domain: EAGVVQSPRYKIIEKKQPVAFWCNPISGHNTLYWYLQNLGQGPELLIRYENEEAVDDSQLPKDRFSAERLKGVDSTLKIQPAELGDSAVYLCASGTTSNEQFFGPGTRLTVL.

In its sample, this clonotype was seen many times. The chain joins TRBV12-5 to TRBJ1-3; D is perhaps TRBD1 (6 bases). The V and J ends lost 5 bases and 0 bases respectively, with 11 bases between them. CDR1 and CDR2 from the germline V gene are LGHNT and FRNRAP. This CDR3 contains 15 residues. CDR3 loop: CASGPLGHSGNTIYF. CDR3 DNA sequence: TGTGCTAGTGGTCCCTTGGGACACTCTGGAAACACCATATATTTT.

V gene TRBV20-1 combines with J gene TRBJ1-1; D is unresolved. From germline, CDR1 is DFQATT and CDR2 SNEGSKA (reference sequence). Trimming shortened V by 0 bases and J by 4 bases, and 6 bases separated the two germline ends. The length of the CDR3 is 12 residues. In nucleotides, the CDR3 is TGCAGTGCTAGAGAGGCGGGCACTGAAGCTTTCTTT. Translating gives CSAREAGTEAFF.

This clonotype has at least ten counts. This chain joins TRBV5-5 and TRBJ2-1; D is undetermined. The CDR3 has 14 amino acids. CDR1 is SGHKS and CDR2 is YYEKEE in the germline V gene (reference sequence). Trimming took 1 base from V and 9 from J, leaving 14 bases between them. The CDR3 here is CASSLRPSSGEQFF. In DNA form, the CDR3 reads TGTGCCAGCAGCTTGCGACCGAGCTCCGGTGAGCAGTTCTTC.